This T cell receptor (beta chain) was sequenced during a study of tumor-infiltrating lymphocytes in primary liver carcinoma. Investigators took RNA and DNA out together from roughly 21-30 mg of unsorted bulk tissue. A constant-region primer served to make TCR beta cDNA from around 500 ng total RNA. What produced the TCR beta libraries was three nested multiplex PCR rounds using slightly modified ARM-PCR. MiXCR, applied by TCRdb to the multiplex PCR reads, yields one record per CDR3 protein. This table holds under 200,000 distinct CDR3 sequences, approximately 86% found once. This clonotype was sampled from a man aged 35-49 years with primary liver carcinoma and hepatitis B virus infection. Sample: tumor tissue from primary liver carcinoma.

Here the CDR3 reads CASSLVRVETLNTKGFF. The CDR3 coding sequence is TGTGCCAGCAGCTTAGTAAGGGTCGAGACCTTGAACACTAAAGGTTTCTTT. The chain joins TRBV7-8 to TRBJ1-1; D gene ambiguous. Germline CDR1 is SGHVS and CDR2 is FQNEAQ. Trimming stripped 1 base from V and 13 bases from J, with 28 bases between. The CDR3 spans 17 residues.